One TCR beta chain is described in this entry. Its antigen is unknown. The data were obtained in a study of cytomegalovirus exposure and HLA in healthy donors. Broader study findings: Later analysis placed DRB1 highest and HLA-C lowest in TCR association rates, which differed by HLA locus. Later analysis identified a missense DCLRE1C variant that was linked to TCR beta V- and J-gene trimming.

The PCR made use of 60 Vbeta and 13 Jbeta primers. Here immunoSEQ multiplex PCR was the method, and the copy in TCRdb shows in-frame clones only, minus some. The sample holds about 150,000 clones, about 82% seen once. Nominal health characterized the donors when sampled, though unrecorded immune exposures were likely. The sequence came from a male donor in good health and CMV-seronegative. Sequencing used PBMCs.

The CDR3 is CASSFDEKGGTGTSPNTQYF. CDR3 sequence (DNA): TGTGCCAGCAGCTTCGACGAAAAAGGAGGTACCGGGACTAGCCCAAATACGCAGTATTTT. The chain is built from TRBV7-6 and TRBJ2-3, with 9 bases that match TRBD2. Germline loops: CDR1 SGHVS, CDR2 FNYEAQ. This CDR3 region has 20 residues. The junction had 23 bases not matched to a gene; V was cut back by 3 bases and J by 7 bases.